The source of this TCR beta chain is a study of Ad26.COV2.S vaccination and SARS-CoV-2 variants. On the study more broadly: Sample donor was a member of the COV1001 Ad26.COV2.S trial arm. By the intramuscular route, Ad26.COV2.S was given once, or twice 56 days apart.

Treatment here: 15 to 20 received Ad26.COV2.S at low or high dose, single or two shots; roughly 5 received placebo; per-sample allocation not given. Collection of the samples took place on day 63 after the first injection of vaccine or placebo. Within Boston, the person who donated was an adult of 18-55 years. Expression of Wuhan-strain SARS-CoV-2 spike came from the Ad26 vector that formed the vaccine. With 0 bases removed from V and 0 bases from J, the gap between germline ends came to 12 bases. The length of the CDR3 is 17 residues. Germline CDR1 and CDR2: LGHDT and YNNKEL (reference sequence). This table comes from immunoSEQ multiplex PCR, and its TCRdb copy is limited to in-frame clones, with some not included. The data show hundreds of thousands of clones, about 89% seen once.

The rearrangement uses TRBV3-1 (or the pseudogene TRBV3-2) and TRBJ1-3; D uncertain. The source was peripheral blood, collected in a trial of Ad26.COV2.S vaccine versus placebo. The sequence came from a person between 18 and 59 years old who received the Ad26.COV2.S COVID-19 vaccine or a placebo. CDR3 nucleotide sequence: TGTGCCAGCAGCCAAGACCCCGACGCGAGCTCTGGAAACACCATATATTTT. This translates into CASSQDPDASSGNTIYF.